Below are 23 T cell receptor beta chains sequenced from a single sample in a study of OX40 agonist ivuxolimab in advanced cancers. The method was immunoSEQ multiplex PCR; TCRdb's version includes in-frame clones alone and lacks a portion of them. This table has around 79,000 clones, 65% to 90% appearing once. The input for sequencing was CD4+ or CD8+ T cells sorted from blood, taken in a trial of the OX40 agonist ivuxolimab. The origin of the receptors is an adult with an advanced solid tumor such as melanoma, head and neck, liver or kidney cancer.

The V gene is TRBV29-1, the J gene TRBJ2-1, with 10 nucleotides matching TRBD2. Germline-derived CDR1 and CDR2 are SQVTM and ANQGSEA. V shed 6 bases, J shed 6 bases, and the junction held 5 bases outside the gene matches. This CDR3 is built from 13 residues. This chain's CDR3 is CSVLLAGFNEQFF. The CDR3 nucleotides read TGCAGCGTATTACTAGCGGGGTTCAATGAGCAGTTCTTC.

This clone was detected only once. The J gene is TRBJ2-1, the V gene TRBV19, with D possibly matching TRBD1 (5 bases). This CDR3 has 13 residues. With 5 bases removed from V and 7 bases from J, the gap between germline ends came to 12 bases. Germline loops: CDR1 LNHDA, CDR2 SQIVND (reference sequence). The CDR3 here is CASSPYQGNEQFF. The CDR3 DNA reads as TGTGCCAGTAGTCCTTATCAGGGAAATGAGCAGTTCTTC.

The V call is TRBV21-1, the J call TRBJ1-6; TRBD1, as called in the table, went unchecked against the DNA. TRBV21-1 is a pseudogene segment. The CDR3 loop spans 19 amino acids. The CDR3 reads CASSKCTVCSGTDNSPLHF. The DNA of the CDR3 is TGTGCCAGCAGCAAATGTACGGTGTGTTCGGGGACAGACAATTCACCCCTCCACTTT.

This clone has more than one count but fewer than ten. This rearrangement joins TRBV27 to TRBJ1-1; no reliable D call. Germline V CDR1 and CDR2: MNHEY, SMNVEV (reference sequence). V lost 5 bases and J 1 base, leaving 11 bases between the germline ends. The CDR3 contains 14 residues. The CDR3 sequence: CASSPLAQNTEAFF. CDR3 bases: TGTGCCAGCAGTCCACTAGCCCAGAACACTGAAGCTTTCTTT.

The V and J genes are TRBV29-1 and TRBJ2-7, with D perhaps TRBD1 (5 bases). Germline loops: CDR1 SQVTM, CDR2 ANQGSEA. The V end lost 4 bases, the J end lost 4 bases, and 11 bases lay between the germline ends. This CDR3 has 12 residues. This CDR3 reads CSVGGTQYEQYF. The CDR3 coding sequence is TGCAGCGTTGGGGGCACCCAGTACGAGCAGTACTTC.

The J gene is TRBJ2-7, the V gene TRBV5-1; TRBD2 is a possible D gene (5 bases). The V end was cut by 0 bases, the J end by 6 bases, with 13 bases between. CDR3 length equals 14 residues. From germline, CDR1 is SGHRS and CDR2 YFSETQ. The CDR3 loop reads CASSLAGVGAEQYF. CDR3 DNA sequence: TGCGCCAGCAGCTTGGCCGGAGTGGGAGCCGAGCAGTACTTC. The full variable domain, in which reference TRBV5-1 and TRBJ2-7 provide the parts outside the CDR3, is KAGVTQTPRYLIKTRGQQVTLSCSPISGHRSVSWYQQTPGQGLQFLFEYFSETQRNKGNFPGRFSGRQFSNSRSEMNVSTLELGDSALYLCASSLAGVGAEQYFGPGTRLTVT.

This clone has more than one count but fewer than ten. V usage is TRBV10-3 and J usage is TRBJ2-2; D is possibly TRBD1 or TRBD2 (6 bases each). Trimming pared 4 bases from V and 2 bases from J, leaving 11 bases between. Germline loops: CDR1 ENHRY, CDR2 SYGVKD. The CDR3 runs to 15 residues. CDR3 DNA: TGTGCCATCAGTGGAGGGGGAGGCAACACCGGGGAGCTGTTTTTT. Translating gives CAISGGGGNTGELFF.

The chain is built from TRBV25-1 and TRBJ1-6; 9 bases match TRBD1. Trimming removed 3 bases from V and 8 bases from J; junction bases left unmatched: 8. CDR3 length: 16 residues. CDR1 is MGHDK, CDR2 SYGVNS, per germline. DNA for the CDR3: TGTGCCAGCAGTGAGACGGACAGGGGTGACGATTCACCCCTCCACTTT. This translates into CASSETDRGDDSPLHF.

This clone was observed many times. This chain uses TRBV5-1 with TRBJ2-2; D is uncertain. The CDR3 is 16 residues long. CDR1 is SGHRS and CDR2 is YFSETQ in the germline V gene. Trimming pared 1 base from V and 5 bases from J, leaving 15 bases between. CDR3 residues: CASSLSVFEKTGELFF. The CDR3 region has the DNA TGCGCCAGCAGCTTGTCGGTATTTGAAAAGACCGGGGAGCTGTTTTTT.

The genes are TRBV28 and TRBJ1-2; TRBD1 aligns across 9 bases. The V and J ends lost 6 bases and 4 bases, in that order; junction bases with no gene match: 6. The CDR3 contains 14 residues. In germline, CDR1 is MDHEN, CDR2 SYDVKM. CDR3 sequence: CASSLGTGSYGYTF. CDR3 in DNA: TGTGCCAGCAGCCTCGGGACAGGGAGCTATGGCTACACCTTC.

The CDR3 bases are TGTGCCAGCAGACTTAGCTCCTATAATTCACCCCTCCACTTT. Its translation is CASRLSSYNSPLHF. This chain uses TRBV6-5 with TRBJ1-6; no clear D gene. The V end lost 6 bases, the J end lost 0 bases, and 6 bases lay between the germline ends. This CDR3 spans 14 amino acids. Germline lookup yields CDR1 MNHEY and CDR2 SVGAGI.

This chain uses TRBV7-2 with TRBJ1-6; 8 bases match TRBD1. The germline V gene encodes CDR1 SGHTA and CDR2 FQGNSA. The V gene end was trimmed by 1 base and the J gene end by 8 bases; junction bases not matched to a gene: 1. The CDR3 consists of 14 residues. The CDR3 DNA sequence: TGTGCCAGCAGCTTAGGACAGGGGCATTCACCCCTCCACTTT. This encodes CASSLGQGHSPLHF.

The chain carries TRBV5-5 and TRBJ2-2, with 9 bases aligning to TRBD1. Germline lookup yields CDR1 SGHKS and CDR2 YYEKEE (reference sequence). V shed 4 bases, J shed 5 bases, and the junction held 9 bases outside the gene matches. The CDR3 totals 16 residues. The CDR3, as DNA: TGTGCCAGCAGCCGGGACAGGGAAGGGTATACCGGGGAGCTGTTTTTT. This translates into CASSRDREGYTGELFF.

V gene TRBV5-4 combines with J gene TRBJ2-1; TRBD1 might be the D (6 bases). CDR3 length: 13 amino acids. Trimming took 0 bases from V and 8 from J, leaving 9 bases between them. CDR1 is SGHNT and CDR2 is YYREEE in the germline V gene (reference sequence). The CDR3 region is CASSLVGGHEQFF. The DNA of the CDR3 is TGTGCCAGCAGCTTGGTTGGGGGCCATGAGCAGTTCTTC.

The chain recombines TRBV19 with TRBJ2-1; 8 bases fit TRBD2. In germline, CDR1 is LNHDA, CDR2 SQIVND (reference sequence). The V and J ends lost 2 bases and 4 bases, in that order; junction bases with no gene match: 7. The CDR3 loop spans 16 amino acids. The CDR3 sequence is CASSITAGENYNEQFF. CDR3 nucleotide sequence: TGTGCCAGTAGTATAACAGCGGGGGAAAATTACAATGAGCAGTTCTTC.

The rearrangement uses TRBV30 and TRBJ1-1, with D maybe TRBD1 (6 bases). The length of the CDR3 is 15 residues. Trimming left V 4 bases short and J 7 bases short, with 22 bases between. CDR1 and CDR2 (germline): GTSNPN, SVGIG (reference sequence). The CDR3 is CAWTLGGGREGEAFF. In nucleotides, the CDR3 is TGTGCCTGGACCCTAGGGGGGGGGCGCGAGGGTGAAGCTTTCTTT.

The sample holds one count of this clone. This rearrangement joins TRBV7-2 to TRBJ2-5, with 9 bases identical to TRBD2. The germline V gene encodes CDR1 SGHTA and CDR2 FQGNSA. The junction had 4 bases not matched to a gene; V was cut back by 1 base and J by 4 bases. This CDR3 is built from 15 residues. CDR3 coding DNA: TGTGCCAGCAGCTTAGGGATGACTAGCGGAGAGACCCAGTACTTC. Encoded protein: CASSLGMTSGETQYF.

The CDR3 DNA is TGTGCCAGCAGCTTAACCGGGGGGCAGTGGGAGAACACTGAAGCTTTCTTT. Its translation is CASSLTGGQWENTEAFF. The chain links TRBV7-8 to TRBJ1-1; tentatively, D is TRBD1 (6 bases). Between the trimmed V and J ends, which lost 2 bases and 1 base, there was a span of 17 bases. This CDR3 comprises 17 residues. Germline CDR1 is SGHVS and CDR2 is FQNEAQ.

CDR3 DNA: TGTGCCAGTCGACAGGAGAACACTGAAGCTTTCTTT. This sequence encodes CASRQENTEAFF. The genes are TRBV18 and TRBJ1-1; possibly TRBD1 for D (6 bases). The CDR3 extends over 12 amino acids. The germline CDR1 and CDR2 sequences are KGHSH and LQKENI. Trimming cost V 9 bases and J 1 base, with 9 bases left between them.

This sequence joins TRBV19 and TRBJ2-3; 9 nucleotides align to TRBD1. The germline V gene encodes CDR1 LNHDA and CDR2 SQIVND (reference sequence). The CDR3 totals 15 residues. V gave up 2 bases and J gave up 6 bases; unmatched junction bases: 6. The CDR3 region has the DNA TGTGCCAGTAGTATAAGTAGACAGGGGGGCGATACGCAGTATTTT. Translation: CASSISRQGGDTQYF.

The chain joins TRBV9 to TRBJ2-7; 7 bases agree with TRBD1. CDR3 length: 15 residues. With 4 bases clipped from V and 0 bases from J, the junction kept 7 bases outside the gene matches. Germline CDR1 is SGDLS and CDR2 is YYNGEE. CDR3 nucleotides: TGTGCCAGCAGCCTAACAGGGGACACCTCCTACGAGCAGTACTTC. Protein product: CASSLTGDTSYEQYF. Drawing the rest from reference TRBV9 and TRBJ2-7, the complete variable domain is DSGVTQTPKHLITATGQRVTLRCSPRSGDLSVYWYQQSLDQGLQFLIQYYNGEERAKGNILERFSAQQFPDLHSELNLSSLELGDSALYFCASSLTGDTSYEQYFGPGTRLTVT.

As DNA, the CDR3 is TGCGCCAGCAGCTTGGCGACAGGGCACCCCGGGGAGCTGTTTTTT. It specifies CASSLATGHPGELFF. This chain uses TRBV5-1 with TRBJ2-2, with TRBD1 identical over 7 bases. Germline V CDR1 and CDR2: SGHRS, YFSETQ. With 0 bases clipped from V and 6 bases from J, the junction kept 5 bases outside the gene matches. This CDR3 has 15 residues.

With regard to this clone: One end of the junction varies from germline; a read error may be responsible. The chain recombines TRBV20-1 with TRBJ2-6; possibly TRBD1 or TRBD2 for D (6 bases each). Germline CDR1 and CDR2: DFQATT and SNEGSKA (reference sequence). The CDR3 loop spans 11 amino acids. The CDR3 DNA sequence: TGCAGTGCCGAGGGGGGCAACGTCCTGACTTTC. Its translation: CSAEGGNVLTF.